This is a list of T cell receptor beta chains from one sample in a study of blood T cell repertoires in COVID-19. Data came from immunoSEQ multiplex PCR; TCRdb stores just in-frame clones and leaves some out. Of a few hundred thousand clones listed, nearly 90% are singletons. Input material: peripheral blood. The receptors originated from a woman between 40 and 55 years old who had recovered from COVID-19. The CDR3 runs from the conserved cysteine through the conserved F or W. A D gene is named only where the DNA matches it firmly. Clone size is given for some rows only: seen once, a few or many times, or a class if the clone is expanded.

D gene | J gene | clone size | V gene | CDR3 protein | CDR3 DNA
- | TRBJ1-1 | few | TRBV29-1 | CSVEDYETEAFF | TGCAGCGTTGAAGATTACGAGACTGAAGCTTTCTTT
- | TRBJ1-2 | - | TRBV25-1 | CASSVAVSYGYTF | TGTGCCAGCAGTGTGGCGGTTAGCTATGGCTACACCTTC
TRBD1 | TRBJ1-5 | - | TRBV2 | CASRTGSGNQPQHF | TGTGCCAGCAGGACAGGGTCTGGCAATCAGCCCCAGCATTTT
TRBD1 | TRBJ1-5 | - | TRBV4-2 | CASSQGEGGSQPQHF | TGTGCCAGCAGCCAAGGGGAAGGGGGCAGTCAGCCCCAGCATTTT
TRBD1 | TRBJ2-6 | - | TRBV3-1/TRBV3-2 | CASSQVFGIIGGSGANVLTF | TGTGCCAGCAGCCAAGTTTTTGGTATTATAGGGGGCAGTGGGGCCAACGTCCTGACTTTC
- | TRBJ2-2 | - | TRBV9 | CASSVGFGAGELFF | TGTGCCAGCAGCGTAGGTTTCGGAGCCGGGGAGCTGTTTTTT
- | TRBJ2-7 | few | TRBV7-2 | CASSPQRGSSYEQYF | TGTGCCAGCAGCCCACAAAGGGGCAGCTCCTACGAGCAGTACTTC
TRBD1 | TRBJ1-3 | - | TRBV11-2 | CASSPDRVGNTIYF | TGTGCCAGCAGCCCGGACAGGGTCGGAAACACCATATATTTT
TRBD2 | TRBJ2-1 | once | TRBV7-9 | CASSHPGTSGFNEQFF | TGTGCCAGCAGCCACCCCGGGACTAGCGGATTCAATGAGCAGTTCTTC
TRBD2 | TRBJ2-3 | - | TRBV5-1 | CASSGGLASDTQYF | TGCGCCAGCAGCGGGGGACTAGCATCAGATACGCAGTATTTT
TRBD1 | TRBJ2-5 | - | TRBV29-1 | CSVEGGMETQYF | TGCAGCGTAGAAGGGGGCATGGAGACCCAGTACTTC
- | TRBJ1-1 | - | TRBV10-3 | CATDWDGRNTEAFF | TGTGCCACCGACTGGGACGGGAGGAACACTGAAGCTTTCTTT
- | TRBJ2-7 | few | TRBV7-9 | CASSLIGGSYEQYF | TGTGCCAGCAGCTTGATCGGGGGCTCCTACGAGCAGTACTTC
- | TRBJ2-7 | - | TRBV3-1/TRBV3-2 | CASSQGPGSYEQYF | TGTGCCAGCAGCCAAGGTCCGGGCTCCTACGAGCAGTACTTC
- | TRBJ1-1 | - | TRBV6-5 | CASSKTEYTEAFF | TGTGCCAGCAGTAAGACAGAGTACACTGAAGCTTTCTTT
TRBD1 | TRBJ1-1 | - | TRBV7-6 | CASSSGGFGTEAFF | TGTGCCAGCAGCTCAGGGGGGTTCGGCACTGAAGCTTTCTTT